The TCR beta chain under discussion was sequenced for a study of sequential checkpoint blockade in melanoma. Background on the study: Each arm's sequence ended with maintenance nivolumab.

The repertoire was sequenced with immunoSEQ multiplex PCR; TCRdb's copy has only in-frame clones and lacks some. The sample carries 15,000 to 25,000 clones, roughly four fifths recorded once. Treatment in this sample: randomized to nivolumab then ipilimumab (arm A) or the reverse (arm B). No patient had prior DNA-damaging chemotherapy. There are 14 residues in the CDR3. V was pared by 3 bases and J by 4 bases, with 6 bases of the junction left unmatched. Germline loops: CDR1 SGHDT, CDR2 YYEEEE. The specimen was CD8+ T cells sorted from blood (inferred from file names), collected from a patient given nivolumab and ipilimumab in sequence. The TCR was taken from a human donor with melanoma. The chain recombines TRBV5-6 with TRBJ1-2; 7 positions match TRBD1. As DNA, the CDR3 is TGTGCCAGCAGCTATTCGACAGGGATCTATGGCTACACCTTC. Its translation: CASSYSTGIYGYTF.